The following is a TCR beta chain sequence with its context. What it binds is unknown. The sample is drawn from a study of OX40 agonist ivuxolimab in advanced cancers. J was trimmed by 4 bases and V by 8 bases; bases with no gene match: 4. The CDR3 length is 13 residues. The germline V gene encodes CDR1 SNHLY and CDR2 FYNNEI. The table came from immunoSEQ multiplex PCR; TCRdb's copy has only in-frame clones and leaves some out. Of under 90,000 clones in the sample, just over 90% were seen once. Findings and limits, study-wide: Antigen targets of the expanded peripheral T cells went undetermined. In a subset of nonresponders, normalized T-cell clonal expansion was also low. Doses of 0.1 to 3.0 mg/kg were accompanied by clonal expansion of CD4+ and CD8+ blood T cells by week 6.

This receptor was identified in an adult with an advanced solid tumor such as melanoma, head and neck, liver or kidney cancer. The specimen was CD4+ or CD8+ T cells sorted from blood, collected in a trial of the OX40 agonist ivuxolimab. The chain recombines TRBV2 with TRBJ1-2; 10 bases match TRBD1. CDR3 residues: CASPTGGFYGYTF. CDR3 coding DNA: TGTGCCAGCCCGACAGGGGGCTTCTATGGCTACACCTTC.